The 17 T cell receptor beta chains presented below share a single source sample, sequenced in a study of T cells in Graves' hyperthyroidism and ophthalmopathy (dated by TCRdb to between 2018 and 2020). Libraries were constructed by multiplex PCR. Data came from an Illumina HiSeq 2000. The TCR beta CDR3 regions were amplified from RNA transcripts. A first-round RT-PCR of the TCR CDR3 used the HTBI primer set with the Qiagen OneStep RT-PCR kit. TCRdb trimmed the raw reads at Q25, called clones with MiXCR and kept productive beta chains. Every entry covers one CDR3 protein and lists the most common genes and DNA from its rows. Within this sample are about 640,000 distinct CDR3 sequences, with more than 20% of them counted one time only. 30% to 40% of the sample comes from the top ten. The sample consisted of blood. The origin of the receptors is a young man with Graves' ophthalmopathy.

The rearrangement joins TRBV19 to TRBJ1-2; D is undetermined. This CDR3 has 13 amino acids. Trimming cost V 3 bases and J 8 bases, with 13 bases left between them. The V gene's germline CDR1 is LNHDA and CDR2 SQIVND (reference sequence). In DNA form, the CDR3 reads TGTGCCAGTAGTATCAGCCGCGCACGGGGCTACACCTTC. Residues: CASSISRARGYTF.

In the case of this clonotype: A read error may be the cause here, since a much bigger clone is one base away. The chain employs TRBV5-6 and TRBJ2-7, with 14 bases lining up with TRBD2. The CDR3 is 14 residues long. The germline gives CDR1 SGHDT, CDR2 YYEEEE. Germline trimming cut 2 bases from V and 6 bases from J; bases unmatched to any gene: 1. DNA for the CDR3: TGTGCCAGCAGCTTCGGACTAGCGGGAGGCGAGCAGTACTTC. It translates to CASSFGLAGGEQYF.

This clonotype was detected many times. V gene TRBV24-1 combines with J gene TRBJ2-7, with unresolved D. Germline loops: CDR1 KGHDR, CDR2 SFDVKD. Trimming removed 1 base at V and 6 bases at J, with 6 bases between. The CDR3 loop spans 12 amino acids. The CDR3 region is CATSDLGREQYF. The CDR3 bases are TGTGCCACCAGTGATTTAGGGCGCGAGCAGTACTTC.

This clonotype showed up just a few times. The rearrangement links TRBV27 to TRBJ1-2; possible D gene TRBD1, 5 bases. V gave up 3 bases and J gave up 1 base, with 12 bases separating them. Germline lookup yields CDR1 MNHEY and CDR2 SMNVEV (reference sequence). CDR3 length: 15 amino acids. The CDR3 here is CASSFFGTGNYGYTF. CDR3 DNA: TGTGCCAGCAGTTTCTTTGGGACCGGTAACTATGGCTACACCTTC.

This clonotype was picked up a small number of times. V is TRBV3-1 and J is TRBJ2-7, with 10 bases aligning to TRBD2. The trim removed 3 bases at V and 5 bases at J, leaving 4 bases unmatched. Germline lookup yields CDR1 LGHDT and CDR2 YNNKEL (reference sequence). This CDR3 is built from 14 residues. The CDR3 region has the DNA TGTGCCAGCAGCCAGGGACTAGCGTTCCACGAGCAGTACTTC. Translated: CASSQGLAFHEQYF.

This clonotype was counted only a few times. The chain combines TRBV20-1 with TRBJ2-6, with a possible D match to TRBD2 (5 bases). The ends were cut back, 6 bases at V and 0 bases at J, with 18 bases in the middle. The CDR3 is 17 amino acids. Germline loops: CDR1 DFQATT, CDR2 SNEGSKA (reference sequence). CDR3 amino acids: CSADRLLISSGANVLTF. CDR3 DNA sequence: TGCAGTGCGGACCGACTACTCATTAGCTCTGGGGCCAACGTCCTGACTTTC.

The chain has TRBV6-1 and TRBJ1-5; D call uncertain. CDR1 is MNHNS and CDR2 is SASEGT in the germline V gene. Deletions cut 5 bases from V and 5 bases from J, with 19 bases between. CDR3 length: 16 residues. CDR3 sequence: CASSPRSRAGDQPQHF. The CDR3 DNA is TGTGCCAGCAGTCCCCGCTCCCGAGCGGGAGATCAGCCCCAGCATTTT.

The chain carries TRBV7-8 and TRBJ2-5; D may be TRBD1 or TRBD2 (5 bases each). The germline gives CDR1 SGHVS, CDR2 FQNEAQ. This CDR3 is built from 14 residues. V shed 5 bases and J shed 5 bases, with 15 bases lying between them. CDR3 amino acids: CASSPIGAGETQYF. The DNA of the CDR3 is TGTGCCAGCAGCCCGATTGGGGCGGGTGAGACCCAGTACTTC.

The chain has TRBV4-1 and TRBJ2-7, with D hard to call. CDR3 length: 16 amino acids. In germline, CDR1 is MGHRA, CDR2 YSYEKL. The V end lost 0 bases, the J end lost 4 bases, and 16 bases lay between the germline ends. CDR3 residues: CASSQEGGPAPYEQYF. In DNA form, the CDR3 reads TGCGCCAGCAGCCAAGAAGGTGGGCCGGCTCCTTACGAGCAGTACTTC.

In this sample, this clonotype turned up a few times. The rearrangement uses TRBV20-1 and TRBJ2-1; unclear D gene. Per the germline V gene, CDR1 is DFQATT and CDR2 is SNEGSKA (reference sequence). Deletions cut 4 bases from V and 5 bases from J, with 6 bases between. CDR3 size: 11 residues. Written as DNA, the CDR3 is TGCAGTGCTAACAGAAACAATGAGCAGTTCTTC. It specifies CSANRNNEQFF.

The chain recombines TRBV7-9 with TRBJ2-7, with TRBD2 identical over 7 bases. The germline V gene encodes CDR1 SEHNR and CDR2 FQNEAQ (reference sequence). The V segment lost 2 bases and the J segment 0 bases; nucleotides outside the gene matches: 4. This CDR3 is 15 amino acids long. CDR3: CASSLQGGGSYEQYF. CDR3 coding DNA: TGTGCCAGCAGCTTACAGGGCGGGGGCTCCTACGAGCAGTACTTC.

The chain couples TRBV6-2 or TRBV6-3 to TRBJ1-4, with D unresolved. The CDR3 is 18 amino acids. Germline V lookup: CDR1 MNHEY, CDR2 SVGEGT. Trimming pared 2 bases from V and 0 bases from J, leaving 16 bases between. The CDR3 DNA reads as TGTGCCAGCAGTTACCCCCGAGACGGAAGCGCAACTAATGAAAAACTGTTTTTT. This sequence encodes CASSYPRDGSATNEKLFF.

The genes are TRBV7-2 and TRBJ1-5; D unresolved. Germline CDR1 SGHTA, CDR2 FQGNSA. The CDR3 extends over 16 amino acids. V lost 0 bases, J lost 3 bases, and 12 bases lay in between. DNA for the CDR3: TGTGCCAGCAGCTTAGCAGTGGGTGGGTACAATCAGCCCCAGCATTTT. Its translation: CASSLAVGGYNQPQHF.

This chain connects TRBV2 to TRBJ1-3; 8 nucleotides align to TRBD1. This CDR3 has 15 amino acids. CDR1 is SNHLY, CDR2 FYNNEI, per germline. J gave up 1 base and V 7 bases, and 6 bases lay outside the gene matches. The CDR3 is CASTDRGTSGNTIYF. CDR3 nucleotides: TGTGCCAGCACCGACAGGGGTACGTCTGGAAACACCATATATTTT.

This clonotype was observed a handful of times. V usage is TRBV12-3 or TRBV12-4 and J usage is TRBJ2-1, with no clear D. This CDR3 has 14 amino acids. Trimming took off 6 bases at V and 2 bases at J, with 11 bases between the two ends. CDR3 in amino acids: CASSRRYPYNEQFF. DNA for the CDR3: TGTGCCAGCAGCCGCAGATACCCCTACAATGAGCAGTTCTTC.

This clonotype was counted at least ten times. This chain's CDR3 is CASSLGYGGRSYEQYF. DNA of the CDR3: TGCGCCAGCAGCTTGGGGTATGGGGGACGCTCCTACGAGCAGTACTTC. The chain joins TRBV5-1 to TRBJ2-7; D is perhaps TRBD1 or TRBD2 (5 bases each). This CDR3 spans 16 amino acids. Germline V lookup: CDR1 SGHRS, CDR2 YFSETQ. Trimming cost V 0 bases and J 0 bases, with 13 bases left between them.

This clonotype has only a few counts. One junction end disagrees with the germline gene, perhaps due to a read error. The genes are TRBV20-1 and TRBJ2-7; TRBD2 matches at 11 bases. Germline CDR1 reads DFQATT; CDR2 reads SNEGSKA (reference sequence). This CDR3 contains 14 residues. CDR3 sequence: CSARLAGGTYGQYF. DNA for the CDR3: TGCAGTGCTAGACTAGCGGGAGGAACTTACGGGCAGTACTTC.